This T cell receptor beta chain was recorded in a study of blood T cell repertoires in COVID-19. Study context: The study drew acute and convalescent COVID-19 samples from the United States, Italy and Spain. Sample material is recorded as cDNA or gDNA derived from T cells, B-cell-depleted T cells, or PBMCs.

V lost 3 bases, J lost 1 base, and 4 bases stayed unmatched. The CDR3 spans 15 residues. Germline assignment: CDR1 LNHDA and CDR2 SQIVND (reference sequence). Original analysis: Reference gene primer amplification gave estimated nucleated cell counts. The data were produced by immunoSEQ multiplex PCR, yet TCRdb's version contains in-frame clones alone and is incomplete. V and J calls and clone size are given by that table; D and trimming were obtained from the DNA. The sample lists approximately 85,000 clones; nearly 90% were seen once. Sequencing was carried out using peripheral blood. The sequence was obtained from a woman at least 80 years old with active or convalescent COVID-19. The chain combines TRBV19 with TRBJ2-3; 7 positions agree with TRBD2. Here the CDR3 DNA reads TGTGCCAGTAGTATTGCAGCGGGACGCACAGATACGCAGTATTTT. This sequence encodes CASSIAAGRTDTQYF.